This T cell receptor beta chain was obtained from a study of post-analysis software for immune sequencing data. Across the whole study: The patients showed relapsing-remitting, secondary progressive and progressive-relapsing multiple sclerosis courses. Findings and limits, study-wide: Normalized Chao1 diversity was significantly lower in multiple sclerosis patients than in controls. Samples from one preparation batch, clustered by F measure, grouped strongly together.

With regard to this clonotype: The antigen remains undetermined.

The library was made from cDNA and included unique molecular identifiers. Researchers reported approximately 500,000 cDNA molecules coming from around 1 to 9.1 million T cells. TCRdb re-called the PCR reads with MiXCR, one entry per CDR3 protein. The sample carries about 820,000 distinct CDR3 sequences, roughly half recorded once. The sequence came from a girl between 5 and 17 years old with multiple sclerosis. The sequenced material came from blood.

In DNA form, the CDR3 reads TGTGCCAGCAGCCCCGGAAGGGGAGTGACCTACAATGAGCAGTTCTTC. The encoded protein is CASSPGRGVTYNEQFF. The J gene is TRBJ2-1, the V gene TRBV12-3 or TRBV12-4; D might be TRBD1 or TRBD2, each matching 5 bases. Trimming shortened V by 6 bases and J by 2 bases, and 17 bases separated the two germline ends. The CDR3 totals 16 residues.